Listed here are 5 T cell receptor beta chains from one sample, sequenced in a study of CD8+CD57+ T cells in acquired aplastic anemia. Those patients picked for sequencing had displayed CD8+CD57+ cell expansion on flow cytometry. Genomic DNA acted as the template from which TCR beta VDJ combination and CDR3 sequence profiling were carried out. From the reads, TCRdb called clonotypes with MiXCR, one entry per CDR3 protein. The data contain fewer than 85,000 distinct CDR3 sequences, under 80% of them singletons. What was sequenced was sorted CD4+, CD8+, or CD8+CD57+ T cells (not recorded which) from PBMCs. The receptors come from a human donor with aplastic anemia.

This clonotype was counted ten times or more. The chain recombines TRBV4-1 with TRBJ2-7; D call uncertain. V was trimmed by 1 base and J by 4 bases, leaving 2 bases between them. Germline V gene sequence: CDR1 MGHRA, CDR2 YSYEKL. The CDR3 totals 11 residues. CDR3 amino acids: CASSQAYEQYF. The CDR3 DNA follows: TGCGCCAGCAGCCAAGCGTACGAGCAGTACTTC.

The CDR3 DNA follows: TGTGCCAGCAGTGGACAGGGGACGGGCTACACCTTC. Translated, it gives CASSGQGTGYTF. The chain recombines TRBV2 with TRBJ1-2; 8 bases are a match to TRBD1. The CDR3 length is 12 residues. The V and J ends lost 4 bases and 8 bases, in that order; junction bases with no gene match: 3. CDR1 SNHLY and CDR2 FYNNEI come from the germline V gene.

With respect to this clonotype: The junction differs from germline at one of its ends, possibly a read error. The chain links TRBV10-3 to TRBJ2-7, with 7 bases lining up with TRBD1. The germline V gene encodes CDR1 ENHRY and CDR2 SYGVKD. The CDR3 length is 14 residues. CDR3 coding DNA: TGTGCCAGCAGTCACACGGGACAGTCAGGCGAGCAGTACTTC. This translates into CASSHTGQSGEQYF.

On this clonotype itself: One end of the junction varies from germline; a read error may be responsible. The chain is built from TRBV11-1 and TRBJ2-5, with D possibly TRBD2 on 5 matching bases. CDR1 SGHAT and CDR2 FQDESV come from the germline V gene (reference sequence). This CDR3 region has 17 residues. The CDR3 DNA reads as TGTGCCAGCAGCTTAGAGGCAGAGCTAGCCGTAGAAGAGAGCCAGTACTTC. It encodes CASSLEAELAVEESQYF. Supplemented by reference TRBV11-1 and TRBJ2-5, the full variable domain reads EAEVAQSPRYKITEKSQAVAFWCDPISGHATLYWYRQILGQGPELLVQFQDESVVDDSQLPKDRFSAERLKGVDSTLKIQPAELGDSAMYLCASSLEAELAVEESQYFGPGTRLLVL.

The rearrangement links TRBV29-1 to TRBJ2-3; D is undetermined. CDR1 and CDR2 (germline): SQVTM, ANQGSEA. The CDR3 is made up of 13 amino acids. The V end was cut by 4 bases, the J end by 4 bases, with 12 bases between. The DNA of the CDR3 is TGCAGCGTTGGGTATCTCAGAGCAGATACGCAGTATTTT. Translating gives CSVGYLRADTQYF.